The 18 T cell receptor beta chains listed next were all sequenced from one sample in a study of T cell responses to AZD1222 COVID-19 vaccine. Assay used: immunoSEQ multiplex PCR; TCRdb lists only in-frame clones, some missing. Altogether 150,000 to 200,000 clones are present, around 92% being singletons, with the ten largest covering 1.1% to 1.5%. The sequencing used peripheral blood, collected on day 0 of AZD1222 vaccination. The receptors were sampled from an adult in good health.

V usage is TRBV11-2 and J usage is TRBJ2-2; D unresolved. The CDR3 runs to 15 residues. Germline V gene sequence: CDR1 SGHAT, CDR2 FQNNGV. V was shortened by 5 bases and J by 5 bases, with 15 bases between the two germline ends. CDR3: CASSMTALGTGELFF. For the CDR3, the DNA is TGTGCCAGCAGCATGACGGCCTTGGGGACCGGGGAGCTGTTTTTT.

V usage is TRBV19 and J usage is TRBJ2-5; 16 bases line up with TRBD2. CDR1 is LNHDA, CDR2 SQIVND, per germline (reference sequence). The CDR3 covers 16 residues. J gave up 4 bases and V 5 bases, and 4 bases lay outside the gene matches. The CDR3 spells CASSPGTSGRGETQYF. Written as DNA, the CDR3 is TGTGCCAGTAGTCCCGGGACTAGCGGGAGGGGAGAGACCCAGTACTTC.

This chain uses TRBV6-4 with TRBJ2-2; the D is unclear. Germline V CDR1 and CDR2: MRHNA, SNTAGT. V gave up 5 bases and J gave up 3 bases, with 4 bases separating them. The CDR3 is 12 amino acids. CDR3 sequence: CASSRDTGELFF. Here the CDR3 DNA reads TGTGCCAGCAGTCGAGACACCGGGGAGCTGTTTTTT.

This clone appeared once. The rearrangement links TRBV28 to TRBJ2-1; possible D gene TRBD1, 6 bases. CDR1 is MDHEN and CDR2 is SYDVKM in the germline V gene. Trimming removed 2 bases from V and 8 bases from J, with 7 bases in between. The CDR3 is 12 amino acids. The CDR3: CASSLPGDEQFF. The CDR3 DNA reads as TGTGCCAGCAGTTTACCAGGGGATGAGCAGTTCTTC. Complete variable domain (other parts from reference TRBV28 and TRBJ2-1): DVKVTQSSRYLVKRTGEKVFLECVQDMDHENMFWYRQDPGLGLRLIYFSYDVKMKEKGDIPEGYSVSREKKERFSLILESASTNQTSMYLCASSLPGDEQFFGPGTRLTVL.

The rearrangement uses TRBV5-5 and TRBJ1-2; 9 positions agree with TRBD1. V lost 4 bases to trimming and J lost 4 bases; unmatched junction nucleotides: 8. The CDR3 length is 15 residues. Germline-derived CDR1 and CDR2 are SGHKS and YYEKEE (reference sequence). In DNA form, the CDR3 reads TGTGCCAGCAGCATAACCGGGACAGGGATCTATGGCTACACCTTC. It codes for CASSITGTGIYGYTF.

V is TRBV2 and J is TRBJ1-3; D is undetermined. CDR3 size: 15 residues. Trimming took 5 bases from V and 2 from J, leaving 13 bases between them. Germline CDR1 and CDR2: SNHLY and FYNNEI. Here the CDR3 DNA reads TGTGCCAGCAGTCGGACTTTTTTGGCTGGAAACACCATATATTTT. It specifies CASSRTFLAGNTIYF.

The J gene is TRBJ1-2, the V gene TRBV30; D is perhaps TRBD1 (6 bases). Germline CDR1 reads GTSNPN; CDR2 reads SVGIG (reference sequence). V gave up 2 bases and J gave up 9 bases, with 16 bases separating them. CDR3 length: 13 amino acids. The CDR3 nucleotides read TGTGCCTGGAGTACAGGGACCTATATGAGCTACACCTTC. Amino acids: CAWSTGTYMSYTF.

The CDR3 DNA reads as TGTGCCAGCAGTTTATCCCGTAACAGGGGGCGCGGATCTGAGCAGTTCTTC. Encoded protein: CASSLSRNRGRGSEQFF. The rearrangement joins TRBV28 to TRBJ2-1, with TRBD1 identical over 9 bases. Germline lookup yields CDR1 MDHEN and CDR2 SYDVKM. The CDR3 length is 17 residues. V lost 1 base and J lost 9; bases outside the gene matches: 13.

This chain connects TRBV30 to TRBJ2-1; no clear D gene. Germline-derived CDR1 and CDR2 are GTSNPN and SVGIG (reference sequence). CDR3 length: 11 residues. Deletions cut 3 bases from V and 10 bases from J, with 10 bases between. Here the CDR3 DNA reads TGTGCCTGGAGCCTAGGGATAGAGCAGTTCTTC. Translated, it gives CAWSLGIEQFF.

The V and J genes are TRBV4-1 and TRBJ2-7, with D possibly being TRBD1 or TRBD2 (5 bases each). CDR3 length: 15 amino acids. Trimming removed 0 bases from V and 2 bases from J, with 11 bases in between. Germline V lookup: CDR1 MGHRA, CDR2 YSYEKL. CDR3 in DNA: TGCGCCAGCAGCCAAGAGGACCCGGGGCCCTACGAGCAGTACTTC. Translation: CASSQEDPGPYEQYF.

The CDR3 DNA reads TGTGCCAGCAGTTACCGGCTAGCGGGGTACAATGAGCAGTTCTTC. Its protein product is CASSYRLAGYNEQFF. The chain couples TRBV6-5 to TRBJ2-1, with 9 bases lining up with TRBD2. V lost 2 bases, J lost 4 bases, and 3 bases stayed unmatched. CDR3 length equals 15 residues. CDR1 and CDR2 from the germline V gene are MNHEY and SVGAGI.

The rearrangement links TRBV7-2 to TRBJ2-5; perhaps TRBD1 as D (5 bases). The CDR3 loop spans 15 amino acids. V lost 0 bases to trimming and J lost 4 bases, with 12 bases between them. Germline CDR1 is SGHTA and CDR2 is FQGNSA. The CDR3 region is CASSLARLGAETQYF. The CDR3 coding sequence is TGTGCCAGCAGCTTAGCGCGGCTAGGGGCAGAGACCCAGTACTTC.

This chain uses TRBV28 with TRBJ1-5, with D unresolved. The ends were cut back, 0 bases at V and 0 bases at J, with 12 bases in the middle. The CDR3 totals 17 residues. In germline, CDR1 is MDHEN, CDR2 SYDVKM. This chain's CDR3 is CASSLWAGLYSNQPQHF. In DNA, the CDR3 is TGTGCCAGCAGTTTATGGGCAGGACTGTATAGCAATCAGCCCCAGCATTTT.

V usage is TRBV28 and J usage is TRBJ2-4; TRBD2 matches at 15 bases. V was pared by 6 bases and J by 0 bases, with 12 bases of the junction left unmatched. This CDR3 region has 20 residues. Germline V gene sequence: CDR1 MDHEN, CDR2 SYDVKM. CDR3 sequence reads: CASSPLAGLAGGLAKNIQYF. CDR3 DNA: TGTGCCAGCAGCCCCCTCGCGGGACTAGCGGGAGGTCTAGCCAAAAACATTCAGTACTTC.

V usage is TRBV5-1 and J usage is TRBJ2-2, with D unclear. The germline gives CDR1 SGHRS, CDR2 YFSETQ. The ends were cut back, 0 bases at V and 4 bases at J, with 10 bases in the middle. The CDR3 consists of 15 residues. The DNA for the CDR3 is TGCGCCAGCAGCTTGGATGCATCTCTCACCGGGGAGCTGTTTTTT. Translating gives CASSLDASLTGELFF.

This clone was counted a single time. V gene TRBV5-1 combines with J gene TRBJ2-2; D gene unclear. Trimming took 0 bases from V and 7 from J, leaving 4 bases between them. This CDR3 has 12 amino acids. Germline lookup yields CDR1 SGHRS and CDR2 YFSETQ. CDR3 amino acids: CASSLGSGELFF. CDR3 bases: TGCGCCAGCAGCTTGGGGAGCGGGGAGCTGTTTTTT.

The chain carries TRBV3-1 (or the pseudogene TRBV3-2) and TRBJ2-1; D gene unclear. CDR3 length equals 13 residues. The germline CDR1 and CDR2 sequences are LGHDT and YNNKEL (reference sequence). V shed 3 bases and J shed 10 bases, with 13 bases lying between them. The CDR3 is CASSQIGSWEQFF. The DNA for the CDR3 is TGTGCCAGCAGCCAGATCGGGTCATGGGAGCAGTTCTTC.

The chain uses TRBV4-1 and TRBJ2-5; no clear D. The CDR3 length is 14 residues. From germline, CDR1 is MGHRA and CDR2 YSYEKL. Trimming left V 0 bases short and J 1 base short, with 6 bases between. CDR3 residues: CASSQDPPQETQYF. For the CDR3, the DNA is TGCGCCAGCAGCCAAGATCCACCCCAAGAGACCCAGTACTTC.